This TCR beta chain was sequenced for a study of T-cell reconstitution after alpha-beta-depleted transplantation in children. The CDR3 extends over 13 amino acids. The V end lost 6 bases, the J end lost 3 bases, and 8 bases lay between the germline ends. This clonotype appeared many times. Unique molecular identifiers were used in preparing the TCRbeta library. TCRdb independently ran MiXCR on the PCR reads; one entry per CDR3 protein. The data contain around 200,000 distinct CDR3 sequences, 6.5% to 7.5% of them singletons. The material sequenced was PBMCs from the stem cell graft donor, taken from the stem cell graft. The source of this sequence is a human donor who donated a stem cell graft to a child with Wiskott-Aldrich syndrome. The chain uses TRBV12-3 or TRBV12-4 and TRBJ2-2; a possible D gene is TRBD1 (5 bases). CDR3 region: CASRDKYTGELFF. The CDR3 region has the DNA TGTGCCAGCAGGGACAAATACACCGGGGAGCTGTTTTTT.